This TCR beta chain was sequenced during a study of blood T cell repertoires in COVID-19 (dated by TCRdb to the early 2020s). Context from the whole study: Samples from collaborators originated in the United States, Italy and Spain and spanned both the acute and convalescent phases of COVID-19. The repertoires were released in a freely available public database intended as a resource for research on the immune response to SARS-CoV-2. A de-identified subject ID, COVID-19 status, age in years and sex were almost always included in the sample metadata. The material from the prospective study consisted of cDNA or gDNA derived from T cells, B-cell-depleted T cells, or PBMCs. Subjects who had been exposed to COVID-19, were actively infected with it, or had recovered from it provided the deeply sampled blood TCRbeta repertoires that made up the dataset. Where available, HLA class I and class II types were taken from metadata supplied by the sample provider and were not determined by assay-based typing. The samples were drawn from two sources: the first 160 participants of the ongoing ImmuneRACE study, and 950 to 1,500 subjects contributed by 6 global collaborators.

Findings and caveats that apply to the study as a whole: The quantity of clinical and demographic metadata differed by source and by participant and was supplied without curation.

The collaborating institutions used their own protocols to collect whole blood in K2EDTA tubes. For TCRbeta analysis, collaborator samples were shipped as frozen whole blood, as isolated PBMCs, or as DNA extracted from either sample type. The CDR3 sequence holds 13 residues, the cysteine and phenylalanine included. The sequence is cut down to CDR3 DNA, 39 bases in frame from base 1. V is reduced by 1 base and J by 7 bases, leaving a spacing of 8 bases between them. The germline V gene provides CDR1 SNHLY and CDR2 FYNNEI. To note about this clone: The antigen it binds to is not known. No base quality values were provided; no much bigger clone lies one nucleotide off.

TCRbeta CDR3 regions were amplified from genomic DNA by means of the immunoSEQ Assay, a bias-controlled multiplex PCR. In the paper's pipeline: Within the assay, amplification of reference gene primers was used to estimate how many nucleated cells each sample contained. To quantify the absolute abundance of each unique TCRbeta CDR3 rearrangement, sequence reads were collapsed and filtered. Productive Simpson clonality was computed per sample as the square root of Simpson's diversity index over productive rearrangements. TCRdb provides this immuneACCESS table in a form limited to in-frame rearrangements. Some clones are lacking; in checked studies, under half of them reflect an unresolved V gene, and why the rest are absent is not known. V, J and clone size derive from that table, while D and trimming were established from the DNA sequence. Recorded for this sample are approximately 94,000 clones; 85% to 90% of them occurred a single time. The ten biggest clones cover 9.5% to 15% of the sample.

The chain uses TRBV2 and TRBJ2-1; the D gene is perhaps TRBD1, on 6 matching bases. Source material: peripheral blood. This TCR derives from a human donor in a cohort sampled during active COVID-19. The DNA is TGTGCCAGCAGTGAAGGGGACAAAAATGAGCAGTTCTTC. This translates into CASSEGDKNEQFF.